These 20 T cell receptor beta chains were sequenced from one sample in a study of CD8+CD57+ T cells in acquired aplastic anemia. Genomic DNA, the template, was used for profiling of the TCR beta VDJ and CDR3. TCRdb used MiXCR to reprocess the reads, holding one entry per CDR3 protein. This sample has a few hundred thousand distinct CDR3 sequences, with 60% to 65% found just once. The specimen was sorted CD4+, CD8+, or CD8+CD57+ T cells (not recorded which) from PBMCs. The receptors shown here come from a human donor in good health.

V gene TRBV7-3 combines with J gene TRBJ2-6; TRBD2 is a possible D gene (5 bases). CDR3 length: 15 residues. V shed 5 bases and J shed 4 bases, with 12 bases lying between them. Per germline, CDR1 SGHTA and CDR2 FQGTGA. The CDR3 coding sequence is TGTGCCAGCAGCCATGGACTTCTCGGGGCCAACGTCCTGACTTTC. Protein sequence: CASSHGLLGANVLTF.

In its sample, this clonotype was seen many times. The gene calls are TRBV12-3 or TRBV12-4 and TRBJ2-3, with TRBD2 identical over 14 bases. CDR3 size: 18 residues. V gave up 7 bases and J gave up 2 bases; unmatched junction bases: 11. For the CDR3, the DNA is TGTGCCAGCATCATCCAGTGGGGACTAGCGGGGGACACAGATACGCAGTATTTT. It encodes CASIIQWGLAGDTDTQYF.

The chain links TRBV19 to TRBJ1-5, with D perhaps TRBD1 (5 bases). The CDR3 covers 15 residues. Germline V gene sequence: CDR1 LNHDA, CDR2 SQIVND (reference sequence). V lost 3 bases, J lost 1 base, and 10 bases lay in between. The CDR3 nucleotides are TGTGCCAGTAGTATGGCAGGGCTCAGCAATCAGCCCCAGCATTTT. It is translated as CASSMAGLSNQPQHF.

The chain combines TRBV7-9 with TRBJ2-1; D perhaps matches TRBD1 (5 bases). Germline V CDR1 and CDR2: SEHNR, FQNEAQ (reference sequence). V was pared by 7 bases and J by 7 bases, with 17 bases between. The CDR3 covers 14 residues. CDR3 in DNA: TGTGCCAGCACCCTTGAAGGGGCTGAGAATGAGCAGTTCTTC. It codes for CASTLEGAENEQFF. The full variable domain, completed using reference TRBV7-9 and TRBJ2-1, is DTGVSQNPRHKITKRGQNVTFRCDPISEHNRLYWYRQTLGQGPEFLTYFQNEAQLEKSRLLSDRFSAERPKGSFSTLEIQRTEQGDSAMYLCASTLEGAENEQFFGPGTRLTVL.

The chain carries TRBV7-2 and TRBJ1-1; no reliable D call. CDR1 and CDR2 from the germline V gene are SGHTA and FQGNSA. V was clipped by 0 bases and J by 8 bases, with 4 bases between them. The CDR3 consists of 11 residues. The CDR3 DNA follows: TGTGCCAGCAGCTTAGCGAGAGAAGCTTTCTTT. Its translation is CASSLAREAFF.

V is TRBV20-1 and J is TRBJ2-2; TRBD1 or TRBD2 may be the D gene (6 bases each). Germline CDR1 reads DFQATT; CDR2 reads SNEGSKA (reference sequence). V shed 6 bases and J shed 5 bases, with 10 bases lying between them. The CDR3 loop spans 12 amino acids. DNA of the CDR3: TGCAGTGCGCGGGACAATACCGGGGAGCTGTTTTTT. Translated: CSARDNTGELFF.

The chain carries TRBV25-1 and TRBJ1-2; D is undetermined. Germline CDR1 reads MGHDK; CDR2 reads SYGVNS. V lost 3 bases and J 4 bases, leaving 9 bases between the germline ends. The CDR3 runs 13 residues. CDR3 region: CASSDLAVYGYTF. Here the CDR3 DNA reads TGTGCCAGCAGTGATTTGGCCGTCTATGGCTACACCTTC.

This sequence joins TRBV19 and TRBJ1-5; 9 positions agree with TRBD1. The CDR3 has 17 residues. Germline V gene sequence: CDR1 LNHDA, CDR2 SQIVND (reference sequence). Losses at the gene ends were 4 bases for V and 4 bases for J; bases not matched to a gene: 11. The CDR3 is CASSTGTGRGENQPQHF. The CDR3 DNA is TGTGCCAGTAGTACTGGGACAGGGCGAGGCGAAAATCAGCCCCAGCATTTT.

The chain joins TRBV5-4 to TRBJ1-6; 9 positions agree with TRBD1. Germline V gene sequence: CDR1 SGHNT, CDR2 YYREEE (reference sequence). J gave up 8 bases and V 4 bases, and 7 bases lay outside the gene matches. This CDR3 is built from 15 residues. The CDR3 region has the DNA TGTGCCAGCAGCCAAGGACAGGGGACTCATTCACCCCTCCACTTT. Translation gives CASSQGQGTHSPLHF.

This chain links TRBV10-3 with TRBJ1-2, with a tentative D call TRBD1 (5 bases). The CDR3 runs to 11 residues. Per germline, CDR1 ENHRY and CDR2 SYGVKD. Trimming took 7 bases from V and 6 from J, leaving 9 bases between them. The CDR3 bases are TGTGCCATCACAGGGAGGGATGGCTACACCTTC. It yields the protein CAITGRDGYTF.

The chain uses TRBV10-3 and TRBJ1-6; D possibly corresponds to TRBD1 (6 bases). Germline V gene lookup returns CDR1 ENHRY and CDR2 SYGVKD. CDR3 size: 14 residues. V lost 10 bases, J lost 7 bases, and 17 bases lay in between. The CDR3 DNA reads as TGTGCCACTTGTCGACAGGTGCCCAATTCACCCCTCCACTTT. It is translated as CATCRQVPNSPLHF.

This clonotype was seen at least ten times. In DNA form, the CDR3 reads TGTGCCAGCAGCGCCCATTCATCCATGAACACTGAAGCTTTCTTT. Translation gives CASSAHSSMNTEAFF. This chain links TRBV5-8 with TRBJ1-1; D unresolved. Germline CDR1 and CDR2: SGHTS and YDEGEE. This CDR3 contains 15 residues. The V end lost 4 bases, the J end lost 0 bases, and 13 bases lay between the germline ends.

The chain employs TRBV7-9 and TRBJ1-6; D not resolved. Germline values: CDR1 SEHNR, CDR2 FQNEAQ (reference sequence). The ends were cut back, 4 bases at V and 0 bases at J, with 13 bases in the middle. The CDR3 is 17 residues long. The CDR3 DNA sequence: TGTGCCAGCAGCTCAGACCGCCTCAGCTCCTATAATTCACCCCTCCACTTT. It translates to CASSSDRLSSYNSPLHF.

CDR3 residues: CASTQEGQGSSGANVLTF. The CDR3 bases are TGTGCCAGTACACAGGAGGGACAGGGAAGCTCTGGGGCCAACGTCCTGACTTTC. The chain links TRBV19 to TRBJ2-6; TRBD1 matches at 9 bases. V lost 7 bases, J lost 0 bases, and 10 bases stayed unmatched. There are 18 residues in the CDR3. Germline loops: CDR1 LNHDA, CDR2 SQIVND (reference sequence).

Turning to this clonotype: This CDR3 is missing its conserved last phenylalanine or tryptophan, likely due to a read error. Because the CDR3's place on the DNA is in doubt, the DNA is left out and the CDR3 is given as listed by TCRdb. The chain couples TRBV3-1 to TRBJ1-2. In germline, CDR1 is LGHDT, CDR2 YNNKEL (reference sequence). The CDR3 is 10 amino acids long, termini counted. CDR3 region: CASSQGQLAG.

V is TRBV7-6 and J is TRBJ2-1; 16 bases map to TRBD2. Unmatched junction bases numbered 8, after V lost 5 bases and J lost 4 bases. The CDR3 loop spans 18 amino acids. Germline CDR1 SGHVS, CDR2 FNYEAQ. CDR3 in amino acids: CASSQGTSGGAGYNEQFF. As DNA, the CDR3 is TGTGCCAGCAGCCAAGGGACTAGCGGGGGGGCGGGTTACAATGAGCAGTTCTTC.

A word on this clonotype: The junction departs from the called germline gene at one end, perhaps through a read error. The chain is built from TRBV20-1 and TRBJ2-7; D is undetermined. Germline-derived CDR1 and CDR2 are DFQATT and SNEGSKA (reference sequence). This CDR3 region has 13 residues. CDR3 protein: CSARDTLTYEPYF. Here the CDR3 DNA reads TGCAGTGCTAGAGATACCCTAACCTACGAGCCGTACTTC.

This chain joins TRBV10-1 and TRBJ1-1, with D tentatively TRBD1 (6 bases). The CDR3 has 14 amino acids. Germline CDR1 is WNHNN and CDR2 is SYGVQD (reference sequence). V was shortened by 8 bases and J by 0 bases, with 13 bases between the two germline ends. The CDR3 protein is CASQPRGMNTEAFF. In DNA form, the CDR3 reads TGCGCCAGCCAGCCGAGGGGGATGAACACTGAAGCTTTCTTT.

The V and J genes are TRBV20-1 and TRBJ2-7, with D possibly TRBD2 on 5 matching bases. The CDR3 covers 16 residues. The germline CDR1 and CDR2 sequences are DFQATT and SNEGSKA (reference sequence). V gave up 5 bases and J gave up 2 bases, with 22 bases separating them. CDR3 bases: TGCAGTGCTCATCCCGACTACTCGGTCGGAACCTACGAGCAGTACTTC. It encodes CSAHPDYSVGTYEQYF.

This chain uses TRBV2 with TRBJ1-1, with a tentative D call TRBD1 (5 bases). The CDR3 runs 15 residues. V was pared by 1 base and J by 4 bases, with 13 bases between. Germline-derived CDR1 and CDR2 are SNHLY and FYNNEI. The CDR3 reads CASSEEAGIVTEAFF. The CDR3 DNA reads as TGTGCCAGCAGTGAAGAAGCAGGGATCGTCACTGAAGCTTTCTTT.